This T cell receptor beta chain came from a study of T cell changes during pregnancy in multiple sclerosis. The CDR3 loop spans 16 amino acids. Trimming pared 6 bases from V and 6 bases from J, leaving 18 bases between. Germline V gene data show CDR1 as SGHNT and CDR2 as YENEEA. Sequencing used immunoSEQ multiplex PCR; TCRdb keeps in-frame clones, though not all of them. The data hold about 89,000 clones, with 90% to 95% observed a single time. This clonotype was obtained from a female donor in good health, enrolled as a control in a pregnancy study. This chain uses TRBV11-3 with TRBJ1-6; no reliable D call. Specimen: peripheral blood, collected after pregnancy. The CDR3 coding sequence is TGTGCCAGCAGTTTTAGGGAGGAGATGAGTAATTCACCCCTCCACTTT. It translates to CASSFREEMSNSPLHF.